The source of this T cell receptor beta chain is a study of CD8+CD57+ T cells in acquired aplastic anemia. In the study overall: Sorted CD4+ and CD8+ cells gave a mean 3.2 ug DNA, range roughly 0.18 to 27.4 ug.

Findings of the study overall: Comparison of patients with controls identified around 31 shared CD8+ CDR3 sequences. Any difference that existed in CD8+ Simpson's diversity between patients and controls was not significant.

Trimming took 0 bases from V and 0 from J, leaving 9 bases between them. CDR1 is SGDLS and CDR2 is YYNGEE in the germline V gene. This CDR3 is 15 amino acids long. On this clonotype itself: The antigen is unknown.

For CDR3 and TCR beta VDJ profiling, genomic DNA was the template used. Each CDR3 protein gets one entry after TCRdb re-called the reads with MiXCR. The sample comprises more than 250,000 distinct CDR3 sequences, around three fifths of which are singletons, and less than 10% rests with the top ten. The chain joins TRBV9 to TRBJ1-1; D call uncertain. The clonotype originates from a human donor with severe aplastic anemia or a healthy control (not recorded which). Sequencing input: sorted CD4+, CD8+, or CD8+CD57+ T cells (not recorded which) from PBMCs. The chain's CDR3 is CASSVAEKMNTEAFF. In nucleotides, the CDR3 is TGTGCCAGCAGCGTAGCAGAGAAGATGAACACTGAAGCTTTCTTT.